These 10 T cell receptor beta chains originate from one sample sequenced in a study of beta chain features in type 1 diabetes. The isolated RNA, all of it, was reverse transcribed, so expressed TCRB transcripts were what got sequenced. Profiled with immunoSEQ multiplex PCR; TCRdb holds only in-frame clones, not every one. The sample contains fewer than 500,000 clones, about 15% of which appear only once. What was sequenced was naive CD4+ T cells from blood. These receptor sequences come from a young man in good health.

The V gene is TRBV19, the J gene TRBJ2-1; D uncertain. Trimming removed 7 bases at V and 6 bases at J, with 7 bases between. Germline assignment: CDR1 LNHDA and CDR2 SQIVND (reference sequence). The CDR3 runs to 11 residues. This CDR3 is CASTWRNEQFF. For the CDR3, the DNA is TGTGCCAGTACGTGGCGCAATGAGCAGTTCTTC.

There are a few counts of this clone. The chain has TRBV5-6 and TRBJ1-6, with 9 bases that match TRBD1. The junction had 2 bases not matched to a gene; V was cut back by 0 bases and J by 10 bases. Germline CDR1 reads SGHDT; CDR2 reads YYEEEE. CDR3 length: 14 amino acids. The CDR3, as DNA: TGTGCCAGCAGCTTGGGACAGGGGGGATCACCCCTCCACTTT. Translation: CASSLGQGGSPLHF.

This clone was observed a few times. The chain recombines TRBV15 with TRBJ2-7, with D unresolved. Germline V gene sequence: CDR1 LNHNV, CDR2 YYDKDF (reference sequence). The CDR3 sequence is 15 residues long. The V end lost 0 bases, the J end lost 1 base, and 10 bases lay between the germline ends. CDR3 nucleotide sequence: TGTGCCACCAGCAGAGAGGTAAACCCTTCCTACGAGCAGTACTTC. This gives the protein CATSREVNPSYEQYF.

This clone has only a few counts. V and J are TRBV6-5 and TRBJ2-1, with TRBD2 as a possible D gene (5 bases). This CDR3 has 12 amino acids. Germline V gene sequence: CDR1 MNHEY, CDR2 SVGAGI. Trimming removed 7 bases from V and 7 bases from J, with 11 bases in between. As DNA, the CDR3 is TGTGCCAGCACTGATCGGGGAAATGAGCAGTTCTTC. It yields the protein CASTDRGNEQFF.

The rearrangement uses TRBV25-1 and TRBJ1-2; 7 bases line up with TRBD1. The germline CDR1 and CDR2 sequences are MGHDK and SYGVNS. CDR3 length: 13 residues. After removal of 4 bases from V and 4 bases from J, the junction contained 3 bases not matched to a gene. The CDR3: CASSVGTVYGYTF. The CDR3 bases are TGTGCCAGCAGTGTTGGGACAGTCTATGGCTACACCTTC.

The rearrangement links TRBV9 to TRBJ2-5; 8 nucleotides agree with TRBD2. Trimming took 0 bases from V and 5 from J; bases not matched to a gene: 12. The length of the CDR3 is 17 residues. Germline CDR1 SGDLS, CDR2 YYNGEE. DNA for the CDR3: TGTGCCAGCAGCGTAGACCCGGGGGGGCAAGTCAGGGAGACCCAGTACTTC. Amino acid sequence: CASSVDPGGQVRETQYF.

Comment on this clone: In the same sample, other DNA sequences code for this CDR3. The chain recombines TRBV18 with TRBJ2-7; 7 bases align to TRBD1. The J segment lost 2 bases and the V segment lost 2 bases, leaving 3 bases of the junction unmatched. The CDR3 is 14 amino acids. CDR1 is KGHSH and CDR2 is LQKENI in the germline V gene. CDR3 sequence reads: CASSPGQGAYEQYF. CDR3 nucleotides: TGTGCCAGCTCACCAGGGCAGGGGGCCTACGAGCAGTACTTC.

CDR3 in DNA: TGTGCCAGCTCACCATCAATTGCTAGCACAGATACGCAGTATTTT. Its protein product is CASSPSIASTDTQYF. This chain joins TRBV18 and TRBJ2-3; no clear D. This CDR3 region has 15 residues. Germline V gives CDR1 KGHSH, CDR2 LQKENI. The V end was cut by 2 bases, the J end by 0 bases, with 9 bases between.

The genes are TRBV19 and TRBJ1-2; D is undetermined. The germline CDR1 and CDR2 sequences are LNHDA and SQIVND (reference sequence). This CDR3 is built from 15 residues. The V gene lost 4 bases and the J gene lost 4 bases, with 16 bases spanning the gap. The CDR3 sequence: CASSTGGASTYGYTF. Here the CDR3 DNA reads TGTGCCAGTAGTACAGGAGGCGCTAGTACCTATGGCTACACCTTC.

This rearrangement joins TRBV11-2 to TRBJ2-3, with D maybe TRBD2 (6 bases). Germline CDR1 reads SGHAT; CDR2 reads FQNNGV. This CDR3 has 12 amino acids. V lost 7 bases to trimming and J lost 6 bases, with 11 bases between them. CDR3 DNA: TGTGCCAGCACCCCGGGGGTGGATACGCAGTATTTT. It encodes CASTPGVDTQYF. Filled out from reference TRBV11-2 and TRBJ2-3, the complete variable domain reads EAGVAQSPRYKIIEKRQSVAFWCNPISGHATLYWYQQILGQGPKLLIQFQNNGVVDDSQLPKDRFSAERLKGVDSTLKIQPAKLEDSAVYLCASTPGVDTQYFGPGTRLTVL.